This entry lists 8 T cell receptor beta chains sequenced from one sample in a study of shared clonotypes between healthy human individuals. Cells designated naive CD8 were CD45RO-negative and were positively selected for CCR7, with terminally differentiated effector memory CD45RA+ cells excluded. Repertoires were generated with immunoSEQ multiplex PCR, while TCRdb's copy carries only in-frame clones and drops some. In the table there are around 1.9 million clones, 80% to 95% of which are singletons. The sequencing sample was made of naive CD8+ T cells from PBMCs. The receptors stem from a young man in good health. Some clones in this sample may be carry-over from other donors' samples.

V and J are TRBV5-1 and TRBJ2-7, with D unclear. Germline V lookup: CDR1 SGHRS, CDR2 YFSETQ. V was cut by 1 base and J by 9 bases, with 11 bases left in between. The CDR3 has 12 amino acids. The CDR3 DNA reads as TGCGCCAGCAGCTTGACCGCAGGCTGGCAGTACTTC. It specifies CASSLTAGWQYF.

V and J are TRBV27 and TRBJ2-1; unclear D gene. The germline CDR1 and CDR2 sequences are MNHEY and SMNVEV (reference sequence). This CDR3 spans 13 amino acids. V was clipped by 6 bases and J by 0 bases, with 6 bases between them. This CDR3 is CASRISSYNEQFF. The CDR3 DNA follows: TGTGCCAGCAGAATAAGCTCCTACAATGAGCAGTTCTTC.

The V call is TRBV2, the J call TRBJ2-1; D may be TRBD2 (5 bases). The CDR3 covers 14 residues. Germline CDR1 SNHLY, CDR2 FYNNEI. The V gene lost 7 bases and the J gene lost 8 bases, with 18 bases spanning the gap. CDR3 residues: CASTPTRSRDEQFF. Written as DNA, the CDR3 is TGTGCCAGCACCCCTACTAGATCCCGTGATGAGCAGTTCTTC.

On this clone itself: The same CDR3 is also encoded by other DNA sequences in this sample. The chain has TRBV27 and TRBJ2-7; 9 nucleotides agree with TRBD1. The CDR3 consists of 14 residues. Losses at the gene ends were 4 bases for V and 4 bases for J; bases not matched to a gene: 5. Germline CDR1 reads MNHEY; CDR2 reads SMNVEV (reference sequence). CDR3 coding DNA: TGTGCCAGCAGTTCGGGGACAGGGAGGTACGAGCAGTACTTC. It codes for CASSSGTGRYEQYF.

In this sample, this clone turned up once. This chain links TRBV27 with TRBJ2-3; D is possibly TRBD2 (5 bases). Germline V gene lookup returns CDR1 MNHEY and CDR2 SMNVEV (reference sequence). The V end lost 4 bases, the J end lost 3 bases, and 11 bases lay between the germline ends. CDR3 size: 14 residues. CDR3 protein: CASSWRASTDTQYF. DNA for the CDR3: TGTGCCAGCAGTTGGCGGGCGTCGACAGATACGCAGTATTTT.

The chain has TRBV7-9 and TRBJ2-5, with a weak D call TRBD2 (6 bases). CDR1 and CDR2 from the germline V gene are SEHNR and FQNEAQ (reference sequence). The CDR3 spans 15 residues. The ends were cut back, 5 bases at V and 5 bases at J, with 18 bases in the middle. The CDR3 protein is CASSLPRLEQETQYF. CDR3 in DNA: TGTGCCAGCAGCCTCCCCCGACTAGAACAGGAGACCCAGTACTTC.

The genes are TRBV4-1 and TRBJ1-2; D is perhaps TRBD1 (6 bases). Germline assignment: CDR1 MGHRA and CDR2 YSYEKL. Trimming removed 0 bases from V and 3 bases from J, with 14 bases in between. The CDR3 length is 16 residues. CDR3 DNA: TGCGCCAGCAGCCAAGATAGGGGGGCCGTGTACTATGGCTACACCTTC. It yields the protein CASSQDRGAVYYGYTF.

This clone has a handful of counts. Other nucleotide sequences in the sample specify the same CDR3. This chain links TRBV7-9 with TRBJ2-2; D uncertain. Deletions cut 3 bases from V and 4 bases from J, with 0 bases between. The V gene's germline CDR1 is SEHNR and CDR2 FQNEAQ (reference sequence). The CDR3 has 11 residues. CDR3 in DNA: TGTGCCAGCAGCTTCACCGGGGAGCTGTTTTTT. This translates into CASSFTGELFF.